This T cell receptor (beta chain) was identified during a study of blood T cell repertoires in COVID-19. Study-level background: The United States, Italy and Spain provided the acute and convalescent COVID-19 samples. T cells, B-cell-depleted T cells, or PBMCs provided the cDNA or gDNA that served as material.

In the original analysis: It was from reference gene primer amplification that nucleated cell counts were estimated. Some clones are missing from TCRdb's copy, which holds only in-frame ones; the method was immunoSEQ multiplex PCR. That table gives V, J and clone size, and the DNA gave D and trimming. Of about 180,000 clones in the sample, around 87% were seen once. Germline CDR1 reads MNHEY; CDR2 reads SVGEGT. This CDR3 contains 16 residues. With V trimmed by 4 bases and J by 0 bases, 8 bases remained unmatched. This chain joins TRBV6-2 or TRBV6-3 and TRBJ2-7, with TRBD2 matching 8 bases. The TCR comes from a woman in her 30s with active or convalescent COVID-19. The source material was peripheral blood. CDR3 in DNA: TGTGCCAGCAGTTCCCGACTAGCGCTGAGCTCCTACGAGCAGTACTTC. Translated, it gives CASSSRLALSSYEQYF.